This T cell receptor (beta chain) was sequenced during a study of blood T cell repertoires in COVID-19. About the study: Acute and convalescent COVID-19 specimens originated in the United States, Italy and Spain. T cells, B-cell-depleted T cells, or PBMCs supplied cDNA or gDNA.

In the original processing: Estimation of nucleated cell counts relied on the amplification of reference gene primers. Data came from immunoSEQ multiplex PCR; TCRdb stores just in-frame clones and leaves some out. V and J calls and clone size are copied from that table; D and trimming were computed from the DNA. Of roughly 88,000 clones listed, about 70% are singletons. Germline values: CDR1 SGHDT, CDR2 YYEEEE. The CDR3 contains 14 residues. Deletions cut 0 bases from V and 7 bases from J, with 8 bases between. The J gene is TRBJ1-6, the V gene TRBV5-6, with D perhaps matching TRBD1 (5 bases). The sample consisted of peripheral blood. This TCR was recovered from a woman aged 60-75 years in a cohort sampled during active or convalescent COVID-19. CDR3 region: CASSLGQGNSPLHF. As DNA, the CDR3 is TGTGCCAGCAGCTTGGGGCAGGGCAATTCACCCCTCCACTTT.